This T cell receptor (beta chain) was sequenced in a study of T cells after yellow fever vaccination. Whole-study context: It was SMART-Seq v4 Ultra Low Input that prepared the fractions with low cell numbers. Whole-study findings and limits: Most primary-vaccination clones reappeared after the booster (96% CD4, 88% CD8). Clonotypes found in both CD4 and CD8 compartments made up a small share. Contaminating bulk clonotypes could be abundant in FACS-sorted repertoires.

Germline CDR1 and CDR2: SGHAT and FQNNGV. V shed 5 bases and J shed 11 bases, with 12 bases lying between them. CDR3 size: 12 residues. Concerning this clonotype: The target antigen is unknown.

TCRdb ran MiXCR on the 5' RACE reads and lists one entry per CDR3 protein. The sample shows approximately 140,000 distinct CDR3 sequences, 7% to 9% of them seen only once. Sequenced material: CD4+ T cells sorted from PBMCs, taken 5 days after the yellow fever booster vaccination. The TCR sequence derives from a man aged 25 to 40 who received the YFV17D yellow fever vaccine. V and J are TRBV11-2 and TRBJ2-2; unclear D gene. CDR3 sequence: CASSPPLGELFF. The DNA for the CDR3 is TGTGCCAGCAGCCCCCCCTTGGGTGAGCTGTTTTTT.